The rows below give T cell receptor beta chains drawn from one sample of a study of radiotherapy plus CTLA-4 blockade in lung cancer. Measured with immunoSEQ multiplex PCR; TCRdb has only the in-frame clones, and not every one. The table shows 26,000 or so clones, with roughly three quarters occurring only once. Sequenced here: peripheral blood, sampled from a patient treated with radiotherapy plus ipilimumab. The receptors here all came from a human donor with non-small cell lung cancer that progressed on radiotherapy plus ipilimumab. CDR3s include the opening cysteine and the closing phenylalanine or tryptophan. D genes are given only for firm matches. Expanded clones get a size class; other rows say once, few or many, or leave the size out.

j_gene: TRBJ2-5
d_gene: NA
abundance: NA
v_gene: TRBV6-5
CDR3aa: CASSYSRDGETQYF
CDR3nt: TGTGCCAGCAGTTACTCGAGGGACGGAGAGACCCAGTACTTC

j_gene: TRBJ2-2
d_gene: TRBD1
abundance: NA
v_gene: TRBV28
CDR3aa: CASRSTGTAYTGELFF
CDR3nt: TGTGCCAGCAGATCCACCGGGACAGCTTACACCGGGGAGCTGTTTTTT

j_gene: TRBJ2-5
d_gene: TRBD2
abundance: NA
v_gene: TRBV5-1
CDR3aa: CASSSASGTETQYF
CDR3nt: TGCGCCAGCAGCTCTGCTAGCGGGACAGAGACCCAGTACTTC

j_gene: TRBJ2-3
d_gene: TRBD2
abundance: NA
v_gene: TRBV9
CDR3aa: CASSPWRGGTDTQYF
CDR3nt: TGTGCCAGCAGCCCCTGGCGGGGGGGCACAGATACGCAGTATTTT

j_gene: TRBJ2-5
d_gene: NA
abundance: NA
v_gene: TRBV28
CDR3aa: CASRRGLQETQYF
CDR3nt: TGTGCCAGCAGACGGGGGCTACAAGAGACCCAGTACTTC

j_gene: TRBJ1-6
d_gene: NA
abundance: NA
v_gene: TRBV9
CDR3aa: CASSVTGYNSPLHF
CDR3nt: TGTGCCAGCAGCGTGACAGGTTATAATTCACCCCTCCACTTT

j_gene: TRBJ2-2
d_gene: TRBD2
abundance: NA
v_gene: TRBV7-2
CDR3aa: CASSTRTSGGADTGELFF
CDR3nt: TGCGCCAGCAGCACTCGGACTAGCGGGGGGGCAGACACCGGGGAGCTGTTTTTT

j_gene: TRBJ2-1
d_gene: NA
abundance: few
v_gene: TRBV10-2
CDR3aa: CASSADKHNEQFF
CDR3nt: TGCGCCAGCAGTGCGGACAAGCACAATGAGCAGTTCTTC

j_gene: TRBJ1-2
d_gene: NA
abundance: few
v_gene: TRBV7-9
CDR3aa: CASSQGVYGYTF
CDR3nt: TGTGCCAGCAGCCAGGGAGTTTATGGCTACACCTTC

j_gene: TRBJ2-3
d_gene: TRBD2
abundance: NA
v_gene: TRBV5-1
CDR3aa: CASSLAGTTGDTQYF
CDR3nt: TGCGCCAGCAGCTTAGCCGGGACTACTGGAGATACGCAGTATTTT

j_gene: TRBJ1-4
d_gene: NA
abundance: once
v_gene: TRBV18
CDR3aa: CASSLRGPGNEKLFF
CDR3nt: TGTGCCAGCTCACTCCGGGGGCCCGGGAATGAAAAACTGTTTTTT

j_gene: TRBJ2-7
d_gene: TRBD1
abundance: NA
v_gene: TRBV5-6
CDR3aa: CASSPGQGRVYEQYF
CDR3nt: TGTGCCAGCAGCCCTGGACAGGGAAGGGTCTACGAGCAGTACTTC

j_gene: TRBJ2-7
d_gene: TRBD1
abundance: NA
v_gene: TRBV7-9
CDR3aa: CASRAGQGGRQYF
CDR3nt: TGTGCCAGCAGGGCGGGACAGGGAGGCCGGCAGTACTTC

j_gene: TRBJ2-1
d_gene: NA
abundance: once
v_gene: TRBV11-3
CDR3aa: CASSLDSGTLLYNEQFF
CDR3nt: TGTGCCAGCAGCTTAGACTCGGGGACTTTACTCTACAATGAGCAGTTCTTC

j_gene: TRBJ1-2
d_gene: NA
abundance: once
v_gene: TRBV7-6
CDR3aa: CASSSPGQPSPNYGYTF
CDR3nt: TGTGCCAGCAGCTCACCCGGACAGCCAAGCCCCAACTATGGCTACACCTTC

j_gene: TRBJ1-5
d_gene: NA
abundance: NA
v_gene: TRBV6-4
CDR3aa: CASRGGAGQPQHF
CDR3nt: TGTGCCAGCAGAGGGGGGGCAGGCCAGCCCCAGCATTTT

j_gene: TRBJ1-1
d_gene: NA
abundance: NA
v_gene: TRBV28
CDR3aa: CASSPGKAEAFF
CDR3nt: TGTGCCAGCAGTCCGGGAAAGGCTGAAGCTTTCTTT

j_gene: TRBJ2-7
d_gene: NA
abundance: NA
v_gene: TRBV29-1
CDR3aa: CSPQGRGEQYF
CDR3nt: TGCAGCCCTCAGGGTCGGGGCGAGCAGTACTTC

j_gene: TRBJ2-2
d_gene: NA
abundance: NA
v_gene: TRBV2
CDR3aa: CASRDQGKGDGELLF
CDR3nt: TGTGCCAGCAGGGACCAGGGGAAGGGTGACGGGGAGCTGCTTTTT

j_gene: TRBJ1-1
d_gene: NA
abundance: NA
v_gene: TRBV25-1
CDR3aa: CASSDPTGKVGPEAFF
CDR3nt: TGTGCCAGCAGTGATCCTACAGGGAAGGTCGGTCCTGAAGCTTTCTTT

j_gene: TRBJ2-2
d_gene: NA
abundance: NA
v_gene: TRBV6-4
CDR3aa: CASSSSGGTGELFF
CDR3nt: TGTGCCAGCAGTTCCTCCGGGGGCACCGGGGAGCTGTTTTTT

j_gene: TRBJ2-2
d_gene: TRBD1
abundance: NA
v_gene: TRBV14
CDR3aa: CASSQGQGVVTGELFF
CDR3nt: TGTGCCAGCAGCCAGGGTCAGGGGGTCGTCACCGGGGAGCTGTTTTTT

j_gene: TRBJ2-1
d_gene: NA
abundance: NA
v_gene: TRBV29-1
CDR3aa: CSVQRGRETTNEQFF
CDR3nt: TGCAGCGTTCAAAGGGGGCGGGAGACAACCAATGAGCAGTTCTTC

j_gene: TRBJ2-1
d_gene: NA
abundance: NA
v_gene: TRBV5-1
CDR3aa: CASSLGPNFGGYGEQFF
CDR3nt: TGCGCCAGCAGCTTGGGCCCCAACTTTGGGGGGTATGGTGAGCAGTTCTTC

j_gene: TRBJ2-7
d_gene: TRBD2
abundance: NA
v_gene: TRBV6-5
CDR3aa: CASSRGGGIANEQYF
CDR3nt: TGTGCCAGCAGTAGGGGCGGGGGGATAGCAAACGAGCAGTACTTC

j_gene: TRBJ1-5
d_gene: NA
abundance: NA
v_gene: TRBV4-1
CDR3aa: CASSQAGDPGQPQHF
CDR3nt: TGCGCCAGCAGCCAAGCCGGGGACCCCGGGCAGCCCCAGCATTTT

j_gene: TRBJ2-1
d_gene: NA
abundance: NA
v_gene: TRBV2
CDR3aa: CASHREYNEQFF
CDR3nt: TGTGCCAGCCACCGCGAATACAATGAGCAGTTCTTC

j_gene: TRBJ2-7
d_gene: TRBD2
abundance: NA
v_gene: TRBV4-3
CDR3aa: CASSLIWGREYEQYF
CDR3nt: TGCGCCAGCAGCCTGATTTGGGGGAGGGAGTACGAGCAGTACTTC

j_gene: TRBJ2-3
d_gene: NA
abundance: NA
v_gene: TRBV7-2
CDR3aa: CASSLQGPVDTQYF
CDR3nt: TGTGCCAGCAGCCTACAGGGTCCGGTAGATACGCAGTATTTT

j_gene: TRBJ2-6
d_gene: TRBD1
abundance: once
v_gene: TRBV6-1
CDR3aa: CASGDRFTANVLTF
CDR3nt: TGTGCCAGCGGGGACAGGTTCACGGCCAACGTCCTGACTTTC

j_gene: TRBJ1-6
d_gene: NA
abundance: NA
v_gene: TRBV11-2
CDR3aa: CASSAEVGASSYNSPLHF
CDR3nt: TGTGCCAGCAGCGCGGAGGTAGGGGCCAGCTCCTATAATTCACCCCTCCACTTT

j_gene: TRBJ2-1
d_gene: TRBD1
abundance: NA
v_gene: TRBV10-2
CDR3aa: CASRGQGLDEQFF
CDR3nt: TGCGCCAGCAGGGGACAGGGTTTGGATGAGCAGTTCTTC

j_gene: TRBJ2-7
d_gene: TRBD1
abundance: NA
v_gene: TRBV6-5
CDR3aa: CASSSNPGQGSYEQYF
CDR3nt: TGTGCCAGCAGTTCAAATCCGGGACAGGGATCCTACGAGCAGTACTTC

j_gene: TRBJ1-1
d_gene: NA
abundance: NA
v_gene: TRBV18
CDR3aa: CASSPGQNTEAFF
CDR3nt: TGTGCCAGCTCACCAGGACAGAACACTGAAGCTTTCTTT

j_gene: TRBJ2-5
d_gene: TRBD1
abundance: NA
v_gene: TRBV5-1
CDR3aa: CASSGTAQETQYF
CDR3nt: TGCGCCAGCAGCGGGACAGCCCAGGAGACCCAGTACTTC

j_gene: TRBJ2-1
d_gene: TRBD1
abundance: few
v_gene: TRBV9
CDR3aa: CASSFSGGGYNEQFF
CDR3nt: TGTGCCAGCAGCTTCTCAGGGGGTGGGTACAATGAGCAGTTCTTC

j_gene: TRBJ2-5
d_gene: NA
abundance: NA
v_gene: TRBV9
CDR3aa: CASSGAGRETQYF
CDR3nt: TGTGCCAGCAGCGGGGCAGGACGCGAGACCCAGTACTTC

j_gene: TRBJ2-2
d_gene: NA
abundance: NA
v_gene: TRBV9
CDR3aa: CASSVGNQLGELFF
CDR3nt: TGTGCCAGCAGCGTGGGGAACCAGCTCGGGGAGCTGTTTTTT

j_gene: TRBJ2-1
d_gene: NA
abundance: NA
v_gene: TRBV28
CDR3aa: CASSYYNEQFF
CDR3nt: TGTGCCAGCAGTTACTACAATGAGCAGTTCTTC

j_gene: TRBJ2-1
d_gene: NA
abundance: NA
v_gene: TRBV2
CDR3aa: CASTGEIGNEQFF
CDR3nt: TGTGCCAGCACGGGGGAAATCGGCAATGAGCAGTTCTTC

j_gene: TRBJ1-3
d_gene: NA
abundance: once
v_gene: TRBV28
CDR3aa: CASSLPLVGSGNTIYF
CDR3nt: TGTGCCAGCAGCCTCCCCTTAGTCGGCTCTGGAAACACCATATATTTT

j_gene: TRBJ1-2
d_gene: TRBD1
abundance: NA
v_gene: TRBV18
CDR3aa: CASSPPSKGANHGYTF
CDR3nt: TGTGCCAGCTCACCACCGTCGAAGGGGGCGAACCATGGCTACACCTTC

j_gene: TRBJ2-1
d_gene: NA
abundance: NA
v_gene: TRBV29-1
CDR3aa: CSVARFGNEQFF
CDR3nt: TGCAGCGTTGCGCGTTTCGGGAATGAGCAGTTCTTC

j_gene: TRBJ2-5
d_gene: NA
abundance: NA
v_gene: TRBV11-1
CDR3aa: CASSRHGIQETQYF
CDR3nt: TGTGCCAGCAGCCGACATGGGATCCAAGAGACCCAGTACTTC

j_gene: TRBJ2-7
d_gene: NA
abundance: few
v_gene: TRBV7-3
CDR3aa: CASSPPGSYEQYF
CDR3nt: TGTGCCAGCAGCCCCCCCGGCAGCTACGAGCAGTACTTC

j_gene: TRBJ1-1
d_gene: NA
abundance: NA
v_gene: TRBV11-3
CDR3aa: CASSLTPINTEAFF
CDR3nt: TGTGCCAGCAGCTTAACTCCGATTAACACTGAAGCTTTCTTT

j_gene: TRBJ2-7
d_gene: TRBD2
abundance: NA
v_gene: TRBV2
CDR3aa: CASSGPPRTSGSYEQYF
CDR3nt: TGTGCCAGCAGTGGACCCCCCCGGACTAGCGGTTCCTACGAGCAGTACTTC

j_gene: TRBJ1-5
d_gene: TRBD1
abundance: NA
v_gene: TRBV5-5
CDR3aa: CASSLMGQGGQPQHF
CDR3nt: TGTGCCAGCAGCTTGATGGGACAGGGCGGTCAGCCCCAGCATTTT